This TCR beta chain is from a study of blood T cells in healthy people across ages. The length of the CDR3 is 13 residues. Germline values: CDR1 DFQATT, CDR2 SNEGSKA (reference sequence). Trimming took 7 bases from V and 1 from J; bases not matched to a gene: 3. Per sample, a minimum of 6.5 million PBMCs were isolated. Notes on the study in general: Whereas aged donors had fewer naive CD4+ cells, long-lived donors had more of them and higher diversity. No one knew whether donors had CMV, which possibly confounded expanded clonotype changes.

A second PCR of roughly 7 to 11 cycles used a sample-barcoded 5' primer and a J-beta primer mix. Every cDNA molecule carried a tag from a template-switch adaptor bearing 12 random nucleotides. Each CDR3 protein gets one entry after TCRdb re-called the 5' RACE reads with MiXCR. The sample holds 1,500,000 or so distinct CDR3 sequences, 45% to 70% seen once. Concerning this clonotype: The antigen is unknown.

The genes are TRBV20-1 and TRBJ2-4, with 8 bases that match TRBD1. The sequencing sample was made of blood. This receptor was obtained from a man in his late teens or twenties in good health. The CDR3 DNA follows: TGCAGTGTCCAGGGGGCTGCCAAAAACATTCAGTACTTC. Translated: CSVQGAAKNIQYF.